The source of this T cell receptor beta chain is a study of T cell responses to AZD1222 COVID-19 vaccine. General study results and limits: Possibly, clonal diversity was underestimated; donors were largely white British and included more females.

Comments on this clone: The antigen is not known.

Using immunoSEQ multiplex PCR, the repertoire was profiled, and TCRdb retains in-frame clones only, with some absent. This sample has about 150,000 clones; about 92% occur once, and the top ten carry about 5.9%. Timing groups of about 4 and about 12 weeks for second doses were pooled. This sequence was found in an adult who received the AZD1222 COVID-19 vaccine. Sequenced material: peripheral blood, taken 28 days after the second AZD1222 dose.

CDR3 sequence (DNA): TGTGCCAGCAGTGTGGAGGGCGGGGGCTATGGCTACACCTTC. Translating it yields CASSVEGGGYGYTF. The chain couples TRBV2 to TRBJ1-2, with D perhaps TRBD1 (5 bases). V gave up 4 bases and J gave up 4 bases, with 13 bases separating them. CDR3 length: 14 amino acids. Germline V gene data show CDR1 as SNHLY and CDR2 as FYNNEI.